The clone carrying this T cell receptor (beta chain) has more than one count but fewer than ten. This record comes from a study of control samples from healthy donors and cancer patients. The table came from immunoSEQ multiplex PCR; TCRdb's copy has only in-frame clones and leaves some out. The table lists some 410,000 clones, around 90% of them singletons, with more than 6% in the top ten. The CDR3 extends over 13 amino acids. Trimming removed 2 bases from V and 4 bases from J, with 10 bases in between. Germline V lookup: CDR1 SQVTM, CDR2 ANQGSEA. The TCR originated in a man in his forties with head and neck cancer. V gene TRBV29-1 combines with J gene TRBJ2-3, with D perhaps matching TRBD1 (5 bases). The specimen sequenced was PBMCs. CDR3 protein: CSVEFSRADTQYF. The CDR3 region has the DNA TGCAGCGTTGAATTTAGCAGGGCAGATACGCAGTATTTT.